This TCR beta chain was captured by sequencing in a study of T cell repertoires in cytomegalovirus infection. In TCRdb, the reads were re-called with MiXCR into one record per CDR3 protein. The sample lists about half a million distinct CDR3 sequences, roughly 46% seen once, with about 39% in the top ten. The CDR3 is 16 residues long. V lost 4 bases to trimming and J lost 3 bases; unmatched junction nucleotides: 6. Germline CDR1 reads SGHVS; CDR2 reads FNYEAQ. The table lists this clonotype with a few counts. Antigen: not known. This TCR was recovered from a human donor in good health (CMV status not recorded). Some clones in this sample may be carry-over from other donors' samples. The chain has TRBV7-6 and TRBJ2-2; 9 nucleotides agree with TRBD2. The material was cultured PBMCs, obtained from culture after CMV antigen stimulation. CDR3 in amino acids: CASSSIAGVHTGELFF. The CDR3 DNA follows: TGTGCCAGCAGCTCGATAGCGGGAGTTCACACCGGGGAGCTGTTTTTT.